A single sample gave rise to the 9 T cell receptor beta chains below, sequenced in a study of blood T cell repertoires in COVID-19. TCRdb's table, derived via immunoSEQ multiplex PCR, lists solely in-frame clones and lacks some. The sample records tens of thousands of clones, more than 75% being singletons. The sequencing sample was made of peripheral blood. Receptors originate from a human donor with active COVID-19. The donor label of this sample is uncertain.

The V call is TRBV29-1, the J call TRBJ2-1, with TRBD2 matching over 8 bases. V lost 7 bases to trimming and J lost 5 bases; unmatched junction nucleotides: 7. Germline V lookup: CDR1 SQVTM, CDR2 ANQGSEA. The CDR3 has 13 amino acids. This CDR3 reads CSALAGSNNEQFF. The CDR3 coding sequence is TGCAGCGCCTTAGCGGGGTCAAACAATGAGCAGTTCTTC.

This clone showed up just a few times. The rearrangement joins TRBV6-5 to TRBJ1-2; TRBD1 matches 7 bases. CDR1 and CDR2 from the germline V gene are MNHEY and SVGAGI. With 6 bases clipped from V and 4 bases from J, the junction kept 8 bases outside the gene matches. CDR3 size: 14 residues. This chain's CDR3 is CASRPGQKAYGYTF. The CDR3 region has the DNA TGTGCCAGCAGACCGGGACAGAAAGCCTATGGCTACACCTTC.

The chain couples TRBV30 to TRBJ2-5; 8 bases line up with TRBD1. This CDR3 region has 18 residues. J was trimmed by 4 bases and V by 1 base; bases with no gene match: 17. Germline CDR1 reads GTSNPN; CDR2 reads SVGIG (reference sequence). CDR3: CAWSAPRGLGAQGETQYF. CDR3 nucleotide sequence: TGTGCCTGGAGTGCCCCCAGGGGGCTGGGGGCGCAGGGAGAGACCCAGTACTTC.

The chain is built from TRBV19 and TRBJ2-2; TRBD2 might be the D (6 bases). The V gene's germline CDR1 is LNHDA and CDR2 SQIVND (reference sequence). The CDR3 spans 15 residues. V gave up 5 bases and J gave up 0 bases, with 10 bases separating them. Here the CDR3 DNA reads TGTGCCAGTAGTGGGGGGACGGCGAACACCGGGGAGCTGTTTTTT. Residues: CASSGGTANTGELFF.

The V and J genes are TRBV7-2 and TRBJ1-1, with 8 bases identical to TRBD1. The CDR3 has 14 amino acids. V lost 5 bases to trimming and J lost 5 bases; unmatched junction nucleotides: 7. The germline CDR1 and CDR2 sequences are SGHTA and FQGNSA. The CDR3 region has the DNA TGTGCCAGCAGCCCTCAGGGGGCTCGAACTGAAGCTTTCTTT. It translates to CASSPQGARTEAFF.

V is TRBV11-2 and J is TRBJ2-1; TRBD2 matches at 7 bases. V lost 1 base to trimming and J lost 4 bases; unmatched junction nucleotides: 7. This CDR3 is built from 16 residues. Germline V gene data show CDR1 as SGHAT and CDR2 as FQNNGV. The CDR3 reads CASSLAAGRVYNEQFF. For the CDR3, the DNA is TGTGCCAGCAGCTTAGCAGCAGGGAGGGTATACAATGAGCAGTTCTTC.

The rearrangement links TRBV5-1 to TRBJ1-2; TRBD1 matches at 8 bases. The germline V gene has CDR1 SGHRS and CDR2 YFSETQ. The CDR3 extends over 14 amino acids. J gave up 6 bases and V 0 bases, and 4 bases lay outside the gene matches. For the CDR3, the DNA is TGCGCCAGCAGCTTGGAAACAGGGGGAGATGGCTACACCTTC. It is translated as CASSLETGGDGYTF. The complete variable domain, with remaining parts taken from reference TRBV5-1 and TRBJ1-2, reads KAGVTQTPRYLIKTRGQQVTLSCSPISGHRSVSWYQQTPGQGLQFLFEYFSETQRNKGNFPGRFSGRQFSNSRSEMNVSTLELGDSALYLCASSLETGGDGYTFGSGTRLTVV.

Only a few counts were recorded for this clone. The rearrangement uses TRBV13 and TRBJ1-4; D perhaps matches TRBD1 (6 bases). The V and J ends lost 0 bases and 6 bases respectively, with 14 bases between them. The CDR3 loop spans 16 amino acids. CDR1 is PRHDT, CDR2 FYEKMQ, per germline (reference sequence). The CDR3 sequence is CASSLGDKGVDEKLFF. The CDR3 DNA reads as TGTGCCAGCAGCTTAGGAGACAAGGGGGTAGATGAAAAACTGTTTTTT.

The chain links TRBV27 to TRBJ2-4, with 16 positions matching TRBD2. The CDR3 has 19 residues. Germline lookup yields CDR1 MNHEY and CDR2 SMNVEV (reference sequence). V dropped 4 bases and J dropped 6; count of bases not matched to a gene: 12. The DNA for the CDR3 is TGTGCCAGCAGTTCGGGACTAGCGGGAGGGCTTACAAGGGGAAACATTCAGTACTTC. Its protein is CASSSGLAGGLTRGNIQYF.